The 9 T cell receptor beta chains presented below share a single source sample, sequenced in a study of blood T cell repertoires in COVID-19. TCRdb's table, derived via immunoSEQ multiplex PCR, lists solely in-frame clones and lacks some. The repertoire holds about 31,000 clones, with around 90% as singletons. Material: peripheral blood. Every receptor here comes from a human donor in a cohort sampled during active COVID-19.

With regard to this clone: Additional DNA sequences in this sample encode the identical CDR3. The CDR3 DNA sequence: TGTGCCAGCAGCCAACGAGGTACAGGGGGCAATGAAAAACTGTTTTTT. It yields the protein CASSQRGTGGNEKLFF. This chain links TRBV3-1 (or the pseudogene TRBV3-2) with TRBJ1-4; the match to TRBD1 covers 9 bases. CDR1 is LGHDT, CDR2 YNNKEL, per germline (reference sequence). With V trimmed by 2 bases and J by 5 bases, 6 bases remained unmatched. The CDR3 spans 16 residues.

V and J are TRBV7-2 and TRBJ2-5; possibly TRBD1 for D (6 bases). This CDR3 spans 14 amino acids. Germline assignment: CDR1 SGHTA and CDR2 FQGNSA. The germline V and J ends were trimmed by 1 base and 5 bases, with 11 bases remaining between them. The CDR3 is CASSLVQGAETQYF. As DNA, the CDR3 is TGTGCCAGCAGCTTAGTACAGGGTGCCGAGACCCAGTACTTC.

This sequence joins TRBV27 and TRBJ2-1; 7 bases agree with TRBD2. Germline CDR1 MNHEY, CDR2 SMNVEV (reference sequence). There are 19 residues in the CDR3. The J segment lost 1 base and the V segment lost 4 bases, leaving 16 bases of the junction unmatched. The CDR3 loop reads CASSSPSMAGDGSYNEQFF. In DNA, the CDR3 is TGTGCCAGCAGTTCCCCGTCCATGGCGGGAGATGGTTCCTACAATGAGCAGTTCTTC.

V and J are TRBV19 and TRBJ1-1; D may be TRBD1 (5 bases). CDR3 length: 13 amino acids. Germline CDR1 LNHDA, CDR2 SQIVND (reference sequence). V shed 10 bases and J shed 5 bases, with 17 bases lying between them. Here the CDR3 reads CATLWGVGTEAFF. The CDR3 bases are TGTGCCACCCTTTGGGGCGTCGGGACTGAAGCTTTCTTT.

This clone occurred once. The chain links TRBV7-9 to TRBJ2-2; 7 nucleotides agree with TRBD2. Germline V gene sequence: CDR1 SEHNR, CDR2 FQNEAQ (reference sequence). The ends lost 5 bases at V and 0 bases at J; junction bases unmatched: 3. This CDR3 spans 15 amino acids. CDR3 sequence reads: CASSPLAANTGELFF. CDR3 sequence (DNA): TGTGCCAGCAGCCCTCTAGCGGCGAACACCGGGGAGCTGTTTTTT. The full variable domain, completed using reference TRBV7-9 and TRBJ2-2, is DTGVSQNPRHKITKRGQNVTFRCDPISEHNRLYWYRQTLGQGPEFLTYFQNEAQLEKSRLLSDRFSAERPKGSFSTLEIQRTEQGDSAMYLCASSPLAANTGELFFGEGSRLTVL.

The rearrangement links TRBV19 to TRBJ1-2; 8 bases map to TRBD1. Germline V gene data show CDR1 as LNHDA and CDR2 as SQIVND (reference sequence). The length of the CDR3 is 18 residues. J was trimmed by 6 bases and V by 5 bases; bases with no gene match: 20. CDR3 residues: CASSPFRISTGGSDGYTF. CDR3 in DNA: TGTGCCAGTAGTCCCTTCCGGATTTCCACAGGGGGATCCGATGGCTACACCTTC.

The chain is built from TRBV7-2 and TRBJ1-2; a weak D match, TRBD1 (6 bases). CDR3 length: 13 amino acids. The germline V gene has CDR1 SGHTA and CDR2 FQGNSA. The ends were cut back, 5 bases at V and 7 bases at J, with 14 bases in the middle. CDR3 amino acids: CASSAQGGSGYTF. As DNA, the CDR3 is TGTGCCAGCAGCGCTCAAGGGGGATCTGGCTACACCTTC.

This clone was seen just once. The V gene is TRBV6-5, the J gene TRBJ2-5; 7 nucleotides agree with TRBD2. The junction had 10 bases not matched to a gene; V was cut back by 5 bases and J by 7 bases. The germline V gene has CDR1 MNHEY and CDR2 SVGAGI. This CDR3 contains 14 residues. The CDR3 coding sequence is TGTGCCAGCAGTCCCGGTTTGCGGGGGTGGACCCAGTACTTC. The encoded protein is CASSPGLRGWTQYF.

This clone was observed once. The chain is built from TRBV6-5 and TRBJ2-1; 7 positions match TRBD1. The CDR3 loop spans 13 amino acids. Germline CDR1 and CDR2: MNHEY and SVGAGI. J lost 6 bases, V lost 6 bases, and 5 bases had no gene match. The CDR3 loop is CASRRTGANEQFF. The CDR3 nucleotides read TGTGCCAGCAGGCGTACAGGGGCCAATGAGCAGTTCTTC.